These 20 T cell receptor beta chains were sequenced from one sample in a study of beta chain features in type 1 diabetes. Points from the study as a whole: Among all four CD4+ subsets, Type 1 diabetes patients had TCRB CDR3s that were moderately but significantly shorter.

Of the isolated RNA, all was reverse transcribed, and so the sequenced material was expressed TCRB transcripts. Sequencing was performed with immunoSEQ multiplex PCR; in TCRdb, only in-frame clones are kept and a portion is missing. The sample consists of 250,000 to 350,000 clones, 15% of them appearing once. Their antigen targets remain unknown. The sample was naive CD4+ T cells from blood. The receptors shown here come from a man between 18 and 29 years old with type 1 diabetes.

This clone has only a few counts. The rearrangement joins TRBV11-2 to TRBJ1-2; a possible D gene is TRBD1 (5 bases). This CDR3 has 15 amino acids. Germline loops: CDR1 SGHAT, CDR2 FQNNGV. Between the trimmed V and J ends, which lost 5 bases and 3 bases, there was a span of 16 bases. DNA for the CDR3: TGTGCCAGCAGCATTTTCTTCGACAGCGACTATGGCTACACCTTC. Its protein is CASSIFFDSDYGYTF.

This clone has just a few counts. CDR3 sequence: CAWKRGRTYEQYF. In nucleotides, the CDR3 is TGTGCCTGGAAGCGGGGACGCACCTACGAGCAGTACTTC. The chain uses TRBV30 and TRBJ2-7; the match to TRBD2 covers 7 bases. With 4 bases clipped from V and 2 bases from J, the junction kept 5 bases outside the gene matches. There are 13 residues in the CDR3. CDR1 is GTSNPN, CDR2 SVGIG, per germline (reference sequence). Full variable domain (remainder filled in from reference TRBV30 and TRBJ2-7): SQTIHQWPATLVQPVGSPLSLECTVEGTSNPNLYWYRQAAGRGLQLLFYSVGIGQISSEVPQNLSASRPQDRQFILSSKKLLLSDSGFYLCAWKRGRTYEQYFGPGTRLTVT.

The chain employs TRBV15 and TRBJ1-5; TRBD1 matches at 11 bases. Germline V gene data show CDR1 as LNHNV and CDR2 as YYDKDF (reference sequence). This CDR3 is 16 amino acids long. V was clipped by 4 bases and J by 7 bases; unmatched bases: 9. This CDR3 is CATSTRRTGGGQPQHF. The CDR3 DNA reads TGTGCCACCAGCACCCGCCGGACAGGGGGCGGCCAGCCCCAGCATTTT. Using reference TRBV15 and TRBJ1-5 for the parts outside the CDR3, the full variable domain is DAMVIQNPRYQVTQFGKPVTLSCSQTLNHNVMYWYQQKSSQAPKLLFHYYDKDFNNEADTPDNFQSRRPNTSFCFLDIRSPGLGDTAMYLCATSTRRTGGGQPQHFGDGTRLSIL.

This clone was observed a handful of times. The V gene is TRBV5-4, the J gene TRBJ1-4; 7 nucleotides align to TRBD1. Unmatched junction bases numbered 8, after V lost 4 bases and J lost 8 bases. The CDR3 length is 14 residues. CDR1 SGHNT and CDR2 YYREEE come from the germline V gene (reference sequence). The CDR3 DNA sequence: TGTGCCAGCAGCCTGGACAGGACGCTCGAAAAACTGTTTTTT. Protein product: CASSLDRTLEKLFF.

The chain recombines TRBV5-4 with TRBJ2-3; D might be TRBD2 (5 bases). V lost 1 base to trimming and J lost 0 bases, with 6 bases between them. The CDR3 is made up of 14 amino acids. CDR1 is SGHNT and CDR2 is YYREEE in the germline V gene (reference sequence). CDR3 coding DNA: TGTGCCAGCAGCTTGCGGGGTAGCACAGATACGCAGTATTTT. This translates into CASSLRGSTDTQYF.

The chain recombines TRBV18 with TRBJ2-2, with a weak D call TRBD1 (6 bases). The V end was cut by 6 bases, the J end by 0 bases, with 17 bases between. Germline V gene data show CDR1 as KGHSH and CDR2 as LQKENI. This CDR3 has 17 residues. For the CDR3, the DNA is TGTGCCAGCTCGCTCGGACAGTGGCCAGCGAACACCGGGGAGCTGTTTTTT. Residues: CASSLGQWPANTGELFF.

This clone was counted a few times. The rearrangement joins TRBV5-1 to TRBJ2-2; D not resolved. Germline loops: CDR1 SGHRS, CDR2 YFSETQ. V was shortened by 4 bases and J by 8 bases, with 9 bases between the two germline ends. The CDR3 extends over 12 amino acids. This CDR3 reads CASSPGSGELFF. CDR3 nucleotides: TGCGCCAGCAGCCCGGGTTCAGGGGAGCTGTTTTTT.

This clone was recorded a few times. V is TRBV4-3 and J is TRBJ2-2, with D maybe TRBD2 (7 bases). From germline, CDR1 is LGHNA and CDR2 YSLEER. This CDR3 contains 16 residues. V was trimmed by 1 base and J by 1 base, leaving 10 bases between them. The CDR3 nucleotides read TGCGCCAGCAGCCAAGGGGGGGGCAGGAACACCGGGGAGCTGTTTTTT. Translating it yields CASSQGGGRNTGELFF.

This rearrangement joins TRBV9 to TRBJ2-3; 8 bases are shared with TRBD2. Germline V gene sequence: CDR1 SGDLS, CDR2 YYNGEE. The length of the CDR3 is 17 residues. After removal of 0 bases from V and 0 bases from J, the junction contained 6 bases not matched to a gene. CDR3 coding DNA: TGTGCCAGCAGCGTAGGACTAGCGAGTTCTAGCACAGATACGCAGTATTTT. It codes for CASSVGLASSSTDTQYF.

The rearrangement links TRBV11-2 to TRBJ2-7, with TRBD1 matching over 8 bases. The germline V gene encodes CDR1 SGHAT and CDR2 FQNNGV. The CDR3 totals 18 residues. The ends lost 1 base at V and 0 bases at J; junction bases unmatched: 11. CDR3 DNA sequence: TGTGCCAGCAGCTTAGGGTGGGGCAGGGGGCCGCCCTCCTACGAGCAGTACTTC. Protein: CASSLGWGRGPPSYEQYF.

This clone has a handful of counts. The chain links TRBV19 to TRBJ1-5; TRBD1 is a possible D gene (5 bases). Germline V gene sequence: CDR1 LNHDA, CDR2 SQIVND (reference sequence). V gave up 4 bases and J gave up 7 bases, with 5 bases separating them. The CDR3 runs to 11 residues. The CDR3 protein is CASSNRQPQHF. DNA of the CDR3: TGTGCCAGTAGTAACAGGCAGCCCCAGCATTTT.

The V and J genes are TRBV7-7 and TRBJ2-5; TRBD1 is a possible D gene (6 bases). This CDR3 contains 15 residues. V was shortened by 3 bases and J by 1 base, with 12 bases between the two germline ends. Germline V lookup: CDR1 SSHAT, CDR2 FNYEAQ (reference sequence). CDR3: CASSLGLQGQETQYF. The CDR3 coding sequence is TGTGCCAGCAGCTTGGGATTACAGGGCCAAGAGACCCAGTACTTC.

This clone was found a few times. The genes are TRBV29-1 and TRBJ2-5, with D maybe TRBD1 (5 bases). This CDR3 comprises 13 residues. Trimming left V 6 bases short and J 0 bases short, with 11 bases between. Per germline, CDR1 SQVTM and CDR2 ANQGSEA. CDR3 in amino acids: CSVRQKYQETQYF. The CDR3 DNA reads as TGCAGCGTGAGACAGAAGTACCAAGAGACCCAGTACTTC. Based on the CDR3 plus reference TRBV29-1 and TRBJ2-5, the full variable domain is SAVISQKPSRDICQRGTSLTIQCQVDSQVTMMFWYRQQPGQSLTLIATANQGSEATYESGFVIDKFPISRPNLTFSTLTVSNMSPEDSSIYLCSVRQKYQETQYFGPGTRLLVL.

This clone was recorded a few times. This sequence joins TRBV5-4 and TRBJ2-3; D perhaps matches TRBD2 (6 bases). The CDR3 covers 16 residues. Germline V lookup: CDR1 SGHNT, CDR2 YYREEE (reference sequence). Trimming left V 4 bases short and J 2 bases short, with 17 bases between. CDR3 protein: CASSQGLRDFTDTQYF. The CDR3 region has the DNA TGTGCCAGCAGCCAAGGCCTCCGGGACTTCACAGATACGCAGTATTTT.

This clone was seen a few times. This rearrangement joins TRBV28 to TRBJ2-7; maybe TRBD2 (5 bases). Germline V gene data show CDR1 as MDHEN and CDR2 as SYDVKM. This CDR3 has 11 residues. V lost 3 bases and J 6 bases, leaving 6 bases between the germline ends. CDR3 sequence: CASSLRAEQYF. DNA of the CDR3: TGTGCCAGCAGTTTGAGGGCCGAGCAGTACTTC.

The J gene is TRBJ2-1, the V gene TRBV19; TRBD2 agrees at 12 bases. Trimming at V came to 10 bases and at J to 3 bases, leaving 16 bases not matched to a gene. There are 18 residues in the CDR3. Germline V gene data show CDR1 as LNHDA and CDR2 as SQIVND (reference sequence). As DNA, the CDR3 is TGTGCCACTAATCTGCGGCTAGCGGGAGGGCCGGGCTACAATGAGCAGTTCTTC. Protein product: CATNLRLAGGPGYNEQFF.

The CDR3 region has the DNA TGTGCCAGCAGCGTCACAGATACGCAGTATTTT. This gives the protein CASSVTDTQYF. This chain links TRBV2 with TRBJ2-3; D call uncertain. V lost 6 bases and J lost 2, with 3 bases in between. Germline V gene data show CDR1 as SNHLY and CDR2 as FYNNEI. CDR3 length: 11 residues. Full variable domain (outside the CDR3, taken from reference TRBV2 and TRBJ2-3): EPEVTQTPSHQVTQMGQEVILRCVPISNHLYFYWYRQILGQKVEFLVSFYNNEISEKSEIFDDQFSVERPDGSNFTLKIRSTKLEDSAMYFCASSVTDTQYFGPGTRLTVL.

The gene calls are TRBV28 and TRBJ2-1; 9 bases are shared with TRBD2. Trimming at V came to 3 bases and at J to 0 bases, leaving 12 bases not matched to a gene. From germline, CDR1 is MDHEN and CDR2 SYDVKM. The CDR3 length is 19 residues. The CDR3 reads CASSFPSQGSGSSYNEQFF. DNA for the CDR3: TGTGCCAGCAGTTTTCCTTCCCAGGGTAGCGGGAGCTCCTACAATGAGCAGTTCTTC.

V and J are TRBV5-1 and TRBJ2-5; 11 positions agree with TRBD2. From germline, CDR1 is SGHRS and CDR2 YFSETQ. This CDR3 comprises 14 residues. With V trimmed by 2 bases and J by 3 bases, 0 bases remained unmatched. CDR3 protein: CASSFSGGEETQYF. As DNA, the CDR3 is TGCGCCAGCAGCTTTAGCGGGGGGGAAGAGACCCAGTACTTC.

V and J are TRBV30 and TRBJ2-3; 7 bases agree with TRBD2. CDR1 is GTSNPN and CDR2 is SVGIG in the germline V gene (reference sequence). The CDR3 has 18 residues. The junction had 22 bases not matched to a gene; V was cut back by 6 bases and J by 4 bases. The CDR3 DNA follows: TGTGCCTGTACTTCCTTTCAGACCCGAAGCGGGAACTCAGATACGCAGTATTTT. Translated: CACTSFQTRSGNSDTQYF.